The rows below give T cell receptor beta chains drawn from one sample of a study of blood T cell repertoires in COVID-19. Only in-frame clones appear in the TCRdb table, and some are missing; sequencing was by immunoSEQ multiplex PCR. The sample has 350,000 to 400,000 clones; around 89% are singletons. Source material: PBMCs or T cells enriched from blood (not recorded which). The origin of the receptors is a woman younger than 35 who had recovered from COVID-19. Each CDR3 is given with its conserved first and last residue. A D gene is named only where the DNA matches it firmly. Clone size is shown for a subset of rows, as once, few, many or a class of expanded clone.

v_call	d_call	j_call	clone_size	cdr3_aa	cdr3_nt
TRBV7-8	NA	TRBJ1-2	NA	CASSLLTQDYGYTF	TGTGCCAGCAGCTTATTGACACAGGACTATGGCTACACCTTC
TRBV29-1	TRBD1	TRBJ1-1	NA	CSVEGDRARAFF	TGCAGCGTTGAGGGGGACAGGGCTAGGGCTTTCTTT
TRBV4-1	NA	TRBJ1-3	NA	CASSQAPGTPSSGNTIYF	TGCGCCAGCAGCCAAGCCCCGGGGACACCGAGCTCTGGAAACACCATATATTTT
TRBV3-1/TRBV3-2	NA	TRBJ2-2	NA	CASSQVASTGELFF	TGTGCCAGCAGCCAGGTCGCTAGCACCGGGGAGCTGTTTTTT
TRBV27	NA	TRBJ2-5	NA	CAIVDRQETQYF	TGTGCCATCGTAGATAGACAAGAGACCCAGTACTTC
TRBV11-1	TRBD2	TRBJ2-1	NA	CASSLTLADAYNEQFF	TGTGCCAGCAGCTTAACCCTAGCGGATGCCTACAATGAGCAGTTCTTC
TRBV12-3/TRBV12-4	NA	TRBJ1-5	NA	CASSPGYNQPQHF	TGTGCCAGCAGTCCAGGGTATAATCAGCCCCAGCATTTT
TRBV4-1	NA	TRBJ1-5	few	CASSQVAAGDHQPQHF	TGCGCCAGCAGCCAAGTCGCCGCAGGGGATCATCAGCCCCAGCATTTT
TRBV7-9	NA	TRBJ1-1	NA	CASSLGGSYTEAFF	TGTGCCAGCAGCTTAGGAGGAAGTTACACTGAAGCTTTCTTT
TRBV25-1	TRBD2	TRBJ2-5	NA	CASSRGRGGPWETQYF	TGTGCCAGCAGTAGAGGTCGGGGGGGCCCTTGGGAGACCCAGTACTTC
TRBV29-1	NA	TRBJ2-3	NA	CSAGDQGGTDTQYF	TGCAGCGCTGGAGATCAGGGTGGCACAGATACGCAGTATTTT
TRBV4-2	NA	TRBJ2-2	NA	CASSQPVVGEVTGELFF	TGTGCCAGCAGCCAACCCGTAGTGGGGGAGGTCACCGGGGAGCTGTTTTTT
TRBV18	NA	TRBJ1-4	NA	CASSPNEFFEKLFF	TGTGCCAGCTCACCAAACGAGTTTTTTGAAAAACTGTTTTTT
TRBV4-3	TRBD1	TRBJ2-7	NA	CASSQGPGQTYEQYF	TGCGCCAGCAGCCAGGGGCCGGGACAGACCTACGAGCAGTACTTC
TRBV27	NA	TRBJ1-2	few	CASSSTGSGYTF	TGTGCCAGCAGTTCTACAGGCTCTGGCTACACCTTC
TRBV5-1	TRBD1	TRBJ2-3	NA	CASSSRTGSTDTQYF	TGCGCCAGCAGCTCACGGACAGGGAGCACAGATACGCAGTATTTT
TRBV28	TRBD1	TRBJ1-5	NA	CASSSTGQLNQPQHF	TGTGCCAGCAGTTCGACGGGACAGCTCAATCAGCCCCAGCATTTT
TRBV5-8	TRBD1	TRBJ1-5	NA	CASSSPWRTGANQPQHF	TGTGCCAGCAGCTCCCCGTGGAGGACAGGGGCCAATCAGCCCCAGCATTTT
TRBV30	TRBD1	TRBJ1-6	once	CAGDPDRTLKSNSPLHF	TGTGCCGGAGACCCGGACAGGACCCTGAAATCTAATTCACCCCTCCACTTT
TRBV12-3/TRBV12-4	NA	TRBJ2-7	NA	CASSAGLSYEQYF	TGTGCCAGCAGCGCAGGGCTCTCCTACGAGCAGTACTTC
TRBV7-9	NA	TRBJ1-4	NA	CASSLDAGPNEKLFF	TGTGCCAGCAGCTTAGACGCAGGGCCTAATGAAAAACTGTTTTTT
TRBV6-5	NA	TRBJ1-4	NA	CASSPNRRRNEKLFF	TGTGCCAGCAGCCCCAATCGGAGGCGGAATGAAAAACTGTTTTTT
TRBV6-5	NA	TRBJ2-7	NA	CASSYGRTYEQYF	TGTGCCAGCAGTTACGGGCGGACTTACGAGCAGTACTTC
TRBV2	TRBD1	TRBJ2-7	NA	CASSTGTGGYEQYF	TGTGCCAGCAGTACTGGGACAGGGGGCTACGAGCAGTACTTC
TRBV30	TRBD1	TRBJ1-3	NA	CAWQTGEGNTIYF	TGTGCCTGGCAGACAGGGGAAGGAAACACCATATATTTT
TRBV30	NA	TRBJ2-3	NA	CAWSRGVNTQYF	TGTGCCTGGAGTCGGGGAGTAAATACGCAGTATTTT
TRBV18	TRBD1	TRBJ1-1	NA	CASSPKGTDKATEAFF	TGTGCCAGCTCACCGAAAGGGACAGATAAAGCCACTGAAGCTTTCTTT
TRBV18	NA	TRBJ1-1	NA	CASSPGLGEAFF	TGTGCCAGCTCACCAGGACTGGGAGAAGCTTTCTTT
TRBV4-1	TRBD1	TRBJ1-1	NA	CASSHTGGPTEAFF	TGCGCCAGCAGCCATACAGGGGGGCCCACTGAAGCTTTCTTT
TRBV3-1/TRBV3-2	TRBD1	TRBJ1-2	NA	CASSPRQGSYGYTF	TGTGCCAGCAGCCCCAGACAGGGCTCCTATGGCTACACCTTC
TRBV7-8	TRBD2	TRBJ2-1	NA	CASSLRGGFLAGGYNEQFF	TGTGCCAGCAGCCTCCGCGGGGGATTTTTAGCGGGGGGCTACAATGAGCAGTTCTTC
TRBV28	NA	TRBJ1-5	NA	CASSFRHRVPNQPQHF	TGTGCCAGCAGTTTCAGACACAGGGTCCCGAATCAGCCCCAGCATTTT
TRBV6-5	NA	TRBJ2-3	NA	CASSSPGGPSTDTQYF	TGTGCCAGCAGTTCACCGGGGGGCCCTAGCACAGATACGCAGTATTTT
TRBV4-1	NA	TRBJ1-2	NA	CASSQRTTLGDGYTF	TGCGCCAGCAGCCAACGGACTACCCTGGGCGATGGCTACACCTTC
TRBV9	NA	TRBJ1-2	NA	CASSVDGKQGGYGYTF	TGTGCCAGCAGCGTAGACGGAAAGCAGGGAGGCTATGGCTACACCTTC
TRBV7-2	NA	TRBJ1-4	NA	CASSLLAATNEKLFF	TGTGCCAGCAGCTTGTTGGCAGCAACTAATGAAAAACTGTTTTTT
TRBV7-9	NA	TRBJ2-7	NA	CASSGRVAKSYEQYF	TGTGCCAGCAGCGGAAGGGTAGCGAAATCCTACGAGCAGTACTTC
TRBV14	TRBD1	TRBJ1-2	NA	CASSHNADRAGGYTF	TGTGCCAGCAGCCACAACGCGGACAGGGCTGGCGGCTACACCTTC
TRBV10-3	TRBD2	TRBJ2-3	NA	CAISEGRGGSDTQYF	TGTGCCATCAGTGAGGGTCGGGGGGGCTCAGATACGCAGTATTTT
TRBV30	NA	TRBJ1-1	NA	CAWSPSGPAEAFF	TGTGCCTGGAGTCCCTCAGGTCCGGCCGAAGCTTTCTTT
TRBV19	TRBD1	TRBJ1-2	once	CASSISAGGSYTF	TGTGCCAGTAGTATTTCGGCAGGGGGTAGCTACACCTTC
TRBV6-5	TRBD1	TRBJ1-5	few	CASSFNRGSNQPQHF	TGTGCCAGCAGTTTTAACAGGGGGAGCAATCAGCCCCAGCATTTT
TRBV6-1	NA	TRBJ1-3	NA	CASSEAAGSGNTIYF	TGTGCCAGCAGTGAAGCTGCGGGGTCTGGAAACACCATATATTTT